This record covers a single TCR beta chain. V lost 0 bases and J lost 3, with 7 bases in between. There are 14 residues in the CDR3. CDR1 and CDR2 from the germline V gene are LGHNA and YSLEER. A minimum of 5 micrograms of total RNA was extracted per sample. A second PCR of roughly 7 to 11 cycles used a sample-barcoded 5' primer and a J-beta primer mix. A single record per CDR3 protein comes from TCRdb applying MiXCR to the 5' RACE reads. The sample has over 600,000 distinct CDR3 sequences, roughly 20% seen once; the top ten hold 3% to 4%. The sample belongs to a study of blood T cells in healthy people across ages.

The specimen was blood. The rearrangement joins TRBV4-3 to TRBJ2-3; unclear D gene. The receptor comes from a man in his 70s in good health. The CDR3 bases are TGCGCCAGCAGCCAAGATCACCAGACAGATACGCAGTATTTT. Encoded protein: CASSQDHQTDTQYF.